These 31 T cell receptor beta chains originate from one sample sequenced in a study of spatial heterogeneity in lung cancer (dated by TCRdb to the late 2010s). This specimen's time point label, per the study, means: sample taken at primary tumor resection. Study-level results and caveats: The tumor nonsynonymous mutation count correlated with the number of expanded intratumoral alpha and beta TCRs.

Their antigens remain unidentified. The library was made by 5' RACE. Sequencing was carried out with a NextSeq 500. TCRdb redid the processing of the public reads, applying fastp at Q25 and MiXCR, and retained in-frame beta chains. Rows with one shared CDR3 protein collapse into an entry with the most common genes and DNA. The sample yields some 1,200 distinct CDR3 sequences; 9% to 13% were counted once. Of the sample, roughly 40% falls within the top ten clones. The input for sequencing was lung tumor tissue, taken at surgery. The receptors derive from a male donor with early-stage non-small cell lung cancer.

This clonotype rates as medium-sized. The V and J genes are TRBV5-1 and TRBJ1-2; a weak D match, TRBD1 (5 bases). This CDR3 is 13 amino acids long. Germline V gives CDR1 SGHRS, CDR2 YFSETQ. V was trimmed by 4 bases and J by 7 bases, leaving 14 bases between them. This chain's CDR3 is CASSPQGSSGYTF. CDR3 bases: TGCGCCAGCAGCCCGCAGGGTTCTTCTGGCTACACCTTC. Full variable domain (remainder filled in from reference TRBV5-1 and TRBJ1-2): KAGVTQTPRYLIKTRGQQVTLSCSPISGHRSVSWYQQTPGQGLQFLFEYFSETQRNKGNFPGRFSGRQFSNSRSEMNVSTLELGDSALYLCASSPQGSSGYTFGSGTRLTVV.

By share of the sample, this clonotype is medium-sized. The CDR3 sequence: CASSLGDGNSPLHF. In DNA form, the CDR3 reads TGTGCCAGCAGCTTAGGGGACGGGAATTCACCCCTCCACTTT. The J gene is TRBJ1-6, the V gene TRBV7-8; D is possibly TRBD1 (5 bases). V gave up 1 base and J gave up 7 bases, with 8 bases separating them. Germline loops: CDR1 SGHVS, CDR2 FQNEAQ. This CDR3 is 14 amino acids long. The variable domain in full, completed from reference TRBV7-8 and TRBJ1-6, reads GAGVSQSPRYKVAKRGQDVALRCDPISGHVSLFWYQQALGQGPEFLTYFQNEAQLDKSGLPSDRFFAERPEGSVSTLKIQRTQQEDSAVYLCASSLGDGNSPLHFGNGTRLTVT.

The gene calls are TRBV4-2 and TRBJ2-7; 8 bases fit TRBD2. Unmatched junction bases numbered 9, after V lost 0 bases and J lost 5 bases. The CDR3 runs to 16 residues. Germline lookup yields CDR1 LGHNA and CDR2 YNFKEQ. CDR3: CASSQDRGGRYNEQYF. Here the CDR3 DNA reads TGTGCCAGCAGCCAAGATCGCGGCGGGAGGTACAACGAGCAGTACTTC.

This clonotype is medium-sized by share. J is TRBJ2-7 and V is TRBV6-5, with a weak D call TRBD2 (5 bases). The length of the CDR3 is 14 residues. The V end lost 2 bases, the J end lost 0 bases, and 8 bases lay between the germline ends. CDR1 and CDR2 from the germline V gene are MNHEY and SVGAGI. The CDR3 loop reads CASSYARVSYEQYF. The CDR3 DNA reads TGTGCCAGCAGTTACGCGCGGGTCTCCTACGAGCAGTACTTC.

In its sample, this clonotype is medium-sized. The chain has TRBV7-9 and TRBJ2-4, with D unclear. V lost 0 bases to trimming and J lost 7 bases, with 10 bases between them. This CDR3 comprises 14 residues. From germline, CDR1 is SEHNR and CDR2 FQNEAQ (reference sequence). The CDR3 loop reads CASSLAGDRNIQYF. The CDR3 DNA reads TGTGCCAGCAGCTTAGCTGGGGATCGGAACATTCAGTACTTC.

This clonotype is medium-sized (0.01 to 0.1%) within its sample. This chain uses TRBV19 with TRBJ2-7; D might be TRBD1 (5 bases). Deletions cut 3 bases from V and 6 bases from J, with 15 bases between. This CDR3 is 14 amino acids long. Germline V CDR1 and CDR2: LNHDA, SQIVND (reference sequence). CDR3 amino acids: CASSITNGQGEQYF. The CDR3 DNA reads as TGTGCCAGTAGTATCACGAACGGTCAGGGCGAGCAGTACTTC.

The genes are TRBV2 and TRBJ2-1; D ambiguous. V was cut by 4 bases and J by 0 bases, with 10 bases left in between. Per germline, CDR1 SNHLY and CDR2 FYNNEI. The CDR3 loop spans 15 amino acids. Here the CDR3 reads CASSVLTGSYNEQFF. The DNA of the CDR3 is TGTGCCAGCAGTGTTTTGACGGGCTCCTACAATGAGCAGTTCTTC. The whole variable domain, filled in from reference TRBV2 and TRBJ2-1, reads EPEVTQTPSHQVTQMGQEVILRCVPISNHLYFYWYRQILGQKVEFLVSFYNNEISEKSEIFDDQFSVERPDGSNFTLKIRSTKLEDSAMYFCASSVLTGSYNEQFFGPGTRLTVL.

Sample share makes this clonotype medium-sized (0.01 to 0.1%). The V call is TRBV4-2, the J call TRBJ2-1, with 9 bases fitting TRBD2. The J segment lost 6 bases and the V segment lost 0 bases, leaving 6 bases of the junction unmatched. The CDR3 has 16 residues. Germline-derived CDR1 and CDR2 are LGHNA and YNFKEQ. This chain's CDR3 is CASSQDPGLAPNEQFF. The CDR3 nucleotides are TGTGCCAGCAGCCAAGATCCCGGACTAGCGCCCAATGAGCAGTTCTTC.

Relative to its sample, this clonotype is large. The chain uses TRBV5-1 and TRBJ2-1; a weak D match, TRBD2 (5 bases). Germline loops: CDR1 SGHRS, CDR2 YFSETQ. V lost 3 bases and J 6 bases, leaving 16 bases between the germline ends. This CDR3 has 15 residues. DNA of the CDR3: TGCGCCAGCAGCTCGATAGAGGATGGAGGCAATGAGCAGTTCTTC. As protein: CASSSIEDGGNEQFF.

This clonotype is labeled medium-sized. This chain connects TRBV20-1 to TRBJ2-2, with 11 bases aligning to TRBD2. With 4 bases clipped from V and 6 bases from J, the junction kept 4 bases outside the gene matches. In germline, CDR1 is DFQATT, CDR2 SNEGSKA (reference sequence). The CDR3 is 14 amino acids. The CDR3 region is CSAKTSGIAGELFF. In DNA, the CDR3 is TGCAGTGCTAAGACTAGCGGGATAGCCGGGGAGCTGTTTTTT.

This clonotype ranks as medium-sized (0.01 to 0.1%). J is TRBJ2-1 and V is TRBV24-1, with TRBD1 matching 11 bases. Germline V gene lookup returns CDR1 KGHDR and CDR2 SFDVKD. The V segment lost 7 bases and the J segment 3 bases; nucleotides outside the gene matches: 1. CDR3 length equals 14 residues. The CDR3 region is CATRGTGGYNEQFF. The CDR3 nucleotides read TGTGCCACCAGGGGGACAGGGGGCTACAATGAGCAGTTCTTC.

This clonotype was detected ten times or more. The CDR3 spells CASSYRAGASTGELFF. The CDR3 DNA sequence: TGTGCCAGCAGTTACAGGGCGGGAGCCAGCACCGGGGAGCTGTTTTTT. V and J are TRBV6-5 and TRBJ2-2; 7 nucleotides line up with TRBD2. CDR3 size: 16 residues. V lost 2 bases and J lost 4; bases outside the gene matches: 7. Germline V gene data show CDR1 as MNHEY and CDR2 as SVGAGI.

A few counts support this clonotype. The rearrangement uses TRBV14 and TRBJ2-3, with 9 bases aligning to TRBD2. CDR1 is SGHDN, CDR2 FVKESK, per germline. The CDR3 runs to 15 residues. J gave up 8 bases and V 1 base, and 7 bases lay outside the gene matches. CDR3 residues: CASSQGLAGRSTQYF. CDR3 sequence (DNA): TGTGCCAGCAGCCAAGGCCTAGCGGGGAGAAGTACGCAGTATTTT.

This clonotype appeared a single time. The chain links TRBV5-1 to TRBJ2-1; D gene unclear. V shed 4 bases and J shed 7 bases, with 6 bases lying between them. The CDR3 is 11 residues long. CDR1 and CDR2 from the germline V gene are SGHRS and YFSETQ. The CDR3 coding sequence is TGCGCCAGCAGCCCCCATAATGAGCAGTTCTTC. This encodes CASSPHNEQFF.

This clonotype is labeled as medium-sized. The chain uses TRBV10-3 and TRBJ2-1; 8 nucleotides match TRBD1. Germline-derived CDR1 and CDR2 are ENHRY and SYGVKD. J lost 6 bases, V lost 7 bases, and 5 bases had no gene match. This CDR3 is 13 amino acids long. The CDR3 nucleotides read TGTGCCATCACCGGACAGGGAAGCAATGAGCAGTTCTTC. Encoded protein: CAITGQGSNEQFF.

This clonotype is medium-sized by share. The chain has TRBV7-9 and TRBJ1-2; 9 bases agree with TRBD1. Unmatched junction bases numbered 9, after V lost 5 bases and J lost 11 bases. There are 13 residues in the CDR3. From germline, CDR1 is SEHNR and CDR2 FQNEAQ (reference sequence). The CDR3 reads CASSPAEDRGYTF. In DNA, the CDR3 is TGTGCCAGCAGCCCGGCCGAGGACAGGGGTTACACCTTC. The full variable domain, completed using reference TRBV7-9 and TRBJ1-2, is DTGVSQNPRHKITKRGQNVTFRCDPISEHNRLYWYRQTLGQGPEFLTYFQNEAQLEKSRLLSDRFSAERPKGSFSTLEIQRTEQGDSAMYLCASSPAEDRGYTFGSGTRLTVV.

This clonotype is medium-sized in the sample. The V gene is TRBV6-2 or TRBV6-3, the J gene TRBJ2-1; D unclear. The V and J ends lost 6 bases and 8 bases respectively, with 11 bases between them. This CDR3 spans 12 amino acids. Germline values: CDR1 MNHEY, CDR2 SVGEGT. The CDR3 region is CASRKGIYEQFF. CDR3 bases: TGTGCCAGCAGAAAAGGGATCTATGAGCAGTTCTTC.

The CDR3 spells CATSETRDIPYQETQYF. In DNA, the CDR3 is TGTGCCACCAGTGAAACCAGGGACATCCCGTACCAAGAGACCCAGTACTTC. V gene TRBV24-1 combines with J gene TRBJ2-5; a possible D gene is TRBD1 (6 bases). This CDR3 spans 17 amino acids. V lost 4 bases and J lost 0, with 17 bases in between. CDR1 and CDR2 (germline): KGHDR, SFDVKD.

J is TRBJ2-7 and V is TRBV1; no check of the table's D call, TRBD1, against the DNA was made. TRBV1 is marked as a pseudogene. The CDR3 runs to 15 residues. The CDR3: CTSSQEEWTLHEQYF. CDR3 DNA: TGCACCAGCAGCCAAGAAGAATGGACACTCCACGAGCAGTACTTC.

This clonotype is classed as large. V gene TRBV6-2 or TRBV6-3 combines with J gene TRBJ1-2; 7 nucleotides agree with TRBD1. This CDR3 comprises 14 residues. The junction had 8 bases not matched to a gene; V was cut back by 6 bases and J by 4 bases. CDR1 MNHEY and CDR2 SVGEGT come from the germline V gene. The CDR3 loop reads CASSLTGTVYGYTF. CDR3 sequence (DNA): TGTGCCAGCAGCCTAACCGGGACAGTCTATGGCTACACCTTC.

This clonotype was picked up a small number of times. The CDR3 loop reads CASSLVETGELFF. The CDR3 DNA reads TGTGCCAGCAGCTTAGTAGAAACCGGGGAGCTGTTTTTT. The V call is TRBV7-6, the J call TRBJ2-2; no reliable D call. The CDR3 totals 13 residues. V was clipped by 1 base and J by 5 bases, with 5 bases between them. The germline CDR1 and CDR2 sequences are SGHVS and FNYEAQ. The whole variable domain, filled in from reference TRBV7-6 and TRBJ2-2, reads GAGVSQSPRYKVTKRGQDVALRCDPISGHVSLYWYRQALGQGPEFLTYFNYEAQQDKSGLPNDRFSAERPEGSISTLTIQRTEQRDSAMYRCASSLVETGELFFGEGSRLTVL.

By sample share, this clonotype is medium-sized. CDR3 amino acids: CASSLALIWTGNTEAFF. The CDR3 nucleotides read TGTGCCAGCAGTTTAGCGCTAATCTGGACAGGGAACACTGAAGCTTTCTTT. The chain joins TRBV12-3 or TRBV12-4 to TRBJ1-1; 7 bases are shared with TRBD1. V was clipped by 0 bases and J by 1 base; unmatched bases: 8. The CDR3 consists of 17 residues.

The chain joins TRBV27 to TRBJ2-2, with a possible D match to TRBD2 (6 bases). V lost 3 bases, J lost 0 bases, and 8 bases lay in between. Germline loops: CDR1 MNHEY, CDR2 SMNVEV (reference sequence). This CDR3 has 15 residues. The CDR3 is CASSLGGTNTGELFF. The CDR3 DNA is TGTGCCAGCAGTTTGGGCGGGACGAACACCGGGGAGCTGTTTTTT.

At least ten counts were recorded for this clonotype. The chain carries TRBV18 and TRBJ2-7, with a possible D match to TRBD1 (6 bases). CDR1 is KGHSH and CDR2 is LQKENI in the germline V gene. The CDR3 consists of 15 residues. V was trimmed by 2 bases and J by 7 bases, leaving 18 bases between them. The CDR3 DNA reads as TGTGCCAGCTCACCAGGGCGACAGGCCCGACGGGAGCAGTACTTC. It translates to CASSPGRQARREQYF.

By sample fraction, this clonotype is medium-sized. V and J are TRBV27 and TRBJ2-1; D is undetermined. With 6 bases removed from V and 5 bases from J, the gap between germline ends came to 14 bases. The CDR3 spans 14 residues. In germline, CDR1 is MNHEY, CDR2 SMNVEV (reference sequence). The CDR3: CASSRAPQNNEQFF. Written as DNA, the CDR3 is TGTGCCAGCAGCCGGGCCCCACAGAACAATGAGCAGTTCTTC.

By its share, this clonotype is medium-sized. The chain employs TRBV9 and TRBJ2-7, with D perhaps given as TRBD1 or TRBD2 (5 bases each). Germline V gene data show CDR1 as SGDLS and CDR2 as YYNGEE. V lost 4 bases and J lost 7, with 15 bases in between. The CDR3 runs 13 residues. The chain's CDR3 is CASSLDGAGEQYF. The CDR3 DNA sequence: TGTGCCAGCAGCCTGGACGGGGCCGGGGAGCAGTACTTC.

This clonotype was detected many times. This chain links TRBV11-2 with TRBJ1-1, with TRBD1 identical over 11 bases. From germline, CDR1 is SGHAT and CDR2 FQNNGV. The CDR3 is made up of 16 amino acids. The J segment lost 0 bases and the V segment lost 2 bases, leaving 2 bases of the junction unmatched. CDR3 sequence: CASSLRTGGLNTEAFF. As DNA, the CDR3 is TGTGCCAGCAGCTTACGGACAGGGGGCCTGAACACTGAAGCTTTCTTT.

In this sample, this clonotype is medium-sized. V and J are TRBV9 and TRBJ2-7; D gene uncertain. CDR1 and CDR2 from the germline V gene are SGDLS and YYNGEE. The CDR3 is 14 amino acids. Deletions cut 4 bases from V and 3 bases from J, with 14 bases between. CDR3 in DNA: TGTGCCAGCAGCTCCCGCCTCGGCGGCTACGAGCAGTACTTC. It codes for CASSSRLGGYEQYF.

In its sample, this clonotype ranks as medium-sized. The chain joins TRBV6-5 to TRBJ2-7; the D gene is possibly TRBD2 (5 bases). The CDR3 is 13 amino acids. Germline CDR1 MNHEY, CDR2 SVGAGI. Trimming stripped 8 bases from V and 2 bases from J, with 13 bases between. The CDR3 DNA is TGTGCCAGCGGAATCGGGGAGACCTACGAGCAGTACTTC. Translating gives CASGIGETYEQYF.

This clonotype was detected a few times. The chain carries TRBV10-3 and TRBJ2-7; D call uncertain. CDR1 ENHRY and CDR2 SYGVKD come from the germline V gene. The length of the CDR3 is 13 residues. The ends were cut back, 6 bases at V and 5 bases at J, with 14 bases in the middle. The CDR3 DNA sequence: TGTGCCATCAGCGAGGATGACGCGAACGAGCAGTACTTC. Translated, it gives CAISEDDANEQYF.

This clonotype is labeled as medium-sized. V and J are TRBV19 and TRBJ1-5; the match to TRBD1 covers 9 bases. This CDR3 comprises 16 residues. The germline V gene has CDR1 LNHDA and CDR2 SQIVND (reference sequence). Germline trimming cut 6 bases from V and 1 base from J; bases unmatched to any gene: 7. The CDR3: CASSSGTGSSNQPQHF. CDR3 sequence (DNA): TGTGCCAGTAGCTCCGGGACAGGGAGCAGCAATCAGCCCCAGCATTTT.